The text below deals with one T cell receptor (beta chain). Its antigen is unknown. The sample is drawn from a study of CXCR3-negative and CXCR3-positive naive CD8 T cells. There are 14 residues in the CDR3. CDR1 and CDR2 (germline): MDHEN, SYDVKM. Study findings and constraints: Diversity ran similarly high across both naive subsets but far lower in memory CD8+ cells. Higher TRB CDR3 hydrophobicity marked CXCR3-positive naive cells relative to CXCR3-negative naive cells. Both naive subsets, CXCR3-negative and CXCR3-positive, displayed similar TRBV-TRBJ usage, unlike memory cells.

UMI-labeled 5' RACE TRB cDNA libraries were prepared from the cells. TCRdb re-called the 5' RACE reads; one entry per CDR3 protein, DNA not given. This sample's clone table lists 70,000 to 95,000 distinct CDR3 sequences. The TCR originated in a human donor in good health. Some clones in this sample may be carry-over from other donors' samples. Sequencing used naive CXCR3- CD8+ T cells from blood. Subset in this sample: CD45RO-CCR7+CD27+CD95- naive CD8+ T cells lacking CXCR3 (TNR3-). This chain links TRBV28 with TRBJ1-2; TCRdb outputs TRBD1, but without DNA this stays unchecked. CDR3 residues: CASTLIRQGDGYTF.